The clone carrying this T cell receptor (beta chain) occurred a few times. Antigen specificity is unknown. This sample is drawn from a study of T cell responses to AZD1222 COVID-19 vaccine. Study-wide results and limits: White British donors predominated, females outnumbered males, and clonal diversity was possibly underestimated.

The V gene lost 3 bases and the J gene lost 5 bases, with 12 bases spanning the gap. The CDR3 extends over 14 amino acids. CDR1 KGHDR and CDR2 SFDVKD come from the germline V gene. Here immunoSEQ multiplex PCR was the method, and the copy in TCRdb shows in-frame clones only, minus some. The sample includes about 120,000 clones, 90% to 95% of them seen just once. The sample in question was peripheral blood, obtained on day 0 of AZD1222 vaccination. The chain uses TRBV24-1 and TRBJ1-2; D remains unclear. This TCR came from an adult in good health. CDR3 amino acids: CATSDVQTSYGYTF. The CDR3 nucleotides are TGTGCCACCAGTGATGTCCAGACGAGTTATGGCTACACCTTC.